This TCR beta chain was identified during a study of shared clonotypes between healthy human individuals. This CDR3 is 15 amino acids long. V lost 6 bases to trimming and J lost 7 bases; unmatched junction nucleotides: 8. Germline V gives CDR1 MNHEY, CDR2 SMNVEV (reference sequence). Findings and caveats of the study: Shared clonotypes across all four donors exceeded non-shared ones in generation probability.

Cells designated naive CD8 were CD45RO-negative and were positively selected for CCR7, with terminally differentiated effector memory CD45RA+ cells excluded. A word on this clone: Its antigen is unidentified. Other DNA sequences from this sample encode an identical CDR3 as well.

Sequencing was performed with immunoSEQ multiplex PCR; in TCRdb, only in-frame clones are kept and a portion is missing. Of approximately 2,200,000 clones in the sample, roughly 91% were seen once. The V and J genes are TRBV27 and TRBJ2-1, with TRBD2 matching 11 bases. The receptor's source is a young man in good health. Some clones in this sample may be carry-over from other donors' samples. Sequenced: naive CD8+ T cells from PBMCs. CDR3 nucleotide sequence: TGTGCCAGCAGCCCCGGGACTAGCGGTAGGAATGAGCAGTTCTTC. It codes for CASSPGTSGRNEQFF.